The 14 T cell receptor beta chains below were found in one sample sequenced in a study of blood T cells in healthy people across ages. With a J-beta primer mix and a sample-barcoded 5' primer, a second PCR ran about 7 to 12 cycles. Each CDR3 protein is one row after TCRdb ran MiXCR on the 5' RACE reads. This table has about 680,000 distinct CDR3 sequences, about half appearing once. The sequenced sample was blood. The receptor set was obtained from an older woman in good health.

In this sample, this clonotype turned up many times. The chain couples TRBV27 to TRBJ2-4; 8 bases match TRBD1. The CDR3 is made up of 16 amino acids. Germline V CDR1 and CDR2: MNHEY, SMNVEV (reference sequence). V lost 5 bases and J lost 1; bases outside the gene matches: 7. CDR3 sequence: CASSSQGARAKNIQYF. The CDR3 DNA follows: TGTGCCAGCAGTAGTCAGGGGGCGCGGGCCAAAAACATTCAGTACTTC.

CDR3 nucleotide sequence: TGTGCCAGCAGTTTGGGACGAACTAGCACAGATACGCAGTATTTT. Translating gives CASSLGRTSTDTQYF. This rearrangement joins TRBV27 to TRBJ2-3; D may be TRBD1 or TRBD2 (5 bases each). V lost 3 bases, J lost 0 bases, and 10 bases lay in between. This CDR3 is 15 amino acids long. Germline-derived CDR1 and CDR2 are MNHEY and SMNVEV (reference sequence).

The V gene is TRBV19, the J gene TRBJ2-3, with 10 bases aligning to TRBD2. The CDR3 is made up of 15 amino acids. Per germline, CDR1 LNHDA and CDR2 SQIVND (reference sequence). V dropped 6 bases and J dropped 1; count of bases not matched to a gene: 4. In DNA, the CDR3 is TGTGCCAGTAGGGGACTAGCGCCTGGCACAGATACGCAGTATTTT. It is translated as CASRGLAPGTDTQYF.

The rearrangement uses TRBV9 and TRBJ2-4; no reliable D call. CDR1 SGDLS and CDR2 YYNGEE come from the germline V gene. CDR3 length: 13 residues. V was trimmed by 2 bases and J by 1 base, leaving 4 bases between them. The CDR3 spells CASSVSAKNIQYF. In DNA, the CDR3 is TGTGCCAGCAGCGTCTCGGCCAAAAACATTCAGTACTTC. Together with reference TRBV9 and TRBJ2-4, the CDR3 gives the full variable domain: DSGVTQTPKHLITATGQRVTLRCSPRSGDLSVYWYQQSLDQGLQFLIQYYNGEERAKGNILERFSAQQFPDLHSELNLSSLELGDSALYFCASSVSAKNIQYFGAGTRLSVL.

The gene calls are TRBV27 and TRBJ2-5; TRBD2 aligns across 12 bases. The CDR3 length is 12 residues. J was trimmed by 11 bases and V by 8 bases; bases with no gene match: 6. CDR1 MNHEY and CDR2 SMNVEV come from the germline V gene (reference sequence). CDR3 in amino acids: CASGSSGREQYF. The CDR3 region has the DNA TGTGCCAGCGGGTCTAGCGGGAGGGAGCAGTACTTC.

Details on this clonotype: A much larger clone is a single base away; this may be a read error. This chain joins TRBV10-3 and TRBJ2-5; tentatively, D is TRBD1 or TRBD2 (5 bases each). The germline gives CDR1 ENHRY, CDR2 SYGVKD. Trimming took off 4 bases at V and 5 bases at J, with 23 bases between the two ends. This CDR3 contains 17 residues. The CDR3 bases are TGTGCCATCAGTGGGGGAGAGGGTCGGAGTGGGGCCGAGACCCAGTACTTC. This codes for CAISGGEGRSGAETQYF.

The rearrangement links TRBV11-2 to TRBJ2-3; 8 bases fit TRBD2. The CDR3 length is 17 residues. In germline, CDR1 is SGHAT, CDR2 FQNNGV. Trimming cost V 5 bases and J 5 bases; bases outside gene matches: 15. In DNA, the CDR3 is TGTGCCAGCAGCCTAAGGGTTATGGCGGGAGGAAGAGATACGCAGTATTTT. Its protein is CASSLRVMAGGRDTQYF.

The rearrangement links TRBV7-6 to TRBJ2-2, with 7 bases that match TRBD1. This CDR3 has 17 residues. Germline CDR1 and CDR2: SGHVS and FNYEAQ. With 3 bases clipped from V and 0 bases from J, the junction kept 7 bases outside the gene matches. CDR3 protein: CASSFQTGYSNTGELFF. CDR3 coding DNA: TGTGCCAGCAGCTTCCAGACAGGGTATTCGAACACCGGGGAGCTGTTTTTT.

In its sample, this clonotype was seen a few times. J is TRBJ2-3 and V is TRBV6-6; 7 positions match TRBD2. The CDR3 is made up of 15 amino acids. Germline V gene data show CDR1 as MNHNY and CDR2 as SVGAGI (reference sequence). J lost 0 bases, V lost 0 bases, and 0 bases had no gene match. The CDR3 loop reads CASSYSTSSTDTQYF. The CDR3 DNA is TGTGCCAGCAGTTACTCGACTAGCAGCACAGATACGCAGTATTTT.

Note on this clonotype: A junction end diverges from the germline sequence, so it may reflect a read error. The rearrangement uses TRBV4-3 and TRBJ2-3; TRBD1 is a possible D gene (5 bases). This CDR3 has 16 residues. CDR1 is LGHNA, CDR2 YSLEER, per germline. CDR3 protein: CASSQESGSRTGTQYF. The CDR3 region has the DNA TGCGCCAGCAGCCAAGAGTCGGGCAGCCGCACAGGTACGCAGTATTTT.

Worth noting for this clonotype: This sequence may be a read error, since a much larger clone differs from it by one base. The chain combines TRBV29-1 with TRBJ2-7; TRBD2 matches at 10 bases. Germline assignment: CDR1 SQVTM and CDR2 ANQGSEA. With V trimmed by 5 bases and J by 3 bases, 1 base remained unmatched. The CDR3 length is 12 residues. The chain's CDR3 is CSVRLAGYEQYF. The CDR3 nucleotides are TGCAGCGTTAGACTAGCGGGCTACGAGCAGTACTTC.

The chain uses TRBV2 and TRBJ2-3; D uncertain. CDR1 is SNHLY and CDR2 is FYNNEI in the germline V gene. The CDR3 extends over 15 amino acids. V was clipped by 5 bases and J by 3 bases, with 15 bases between them. CDR3 in amino acids: CASSFMNLGTDTQYF. The CDR3 DNA follows: TGTGCCAGCAGTTTTATGAACCTAGGGACAGATACGCAGTATTTT.

The rearrangement uses TRBV15 and TRBJ1-6; D gene ambiguous. Germline V gene sequence: CDR1 LNHNV, CDR2 YYDKDF (reference sequence). The CDR3 is made up of 14 amino acids. The ends were cut back, 4 bases at V and 9 bases at J, with 13 bases in the middle. CDR3 in amino acids: CATSTRPQSSPLHF. Here the CDR3 DNA reads TGTGCCACCAGCACCCGGCCTCAAAGTTCACCCCTCCACTTT.

This clonotype has more than one count but fewer than ten. The DNA of the CDR3 is TGTGCCAGCAGCTTAGAGTCAGGGTATTATAATTCACCCCTCCACTTT. Encoded protein: CASSLESGYYNSPLHF. The V and J genes are TRBV7-2 and TRBJ1-6, with D maybe TRBD1 (5 bases). The germline CDR1 and CDR2 sequences are SGHTA and FQGNSA. This CDR3 contains 16 residues. With 1 base removed from V and 4 bases from J, the gap between germline ends came to 11 bases.